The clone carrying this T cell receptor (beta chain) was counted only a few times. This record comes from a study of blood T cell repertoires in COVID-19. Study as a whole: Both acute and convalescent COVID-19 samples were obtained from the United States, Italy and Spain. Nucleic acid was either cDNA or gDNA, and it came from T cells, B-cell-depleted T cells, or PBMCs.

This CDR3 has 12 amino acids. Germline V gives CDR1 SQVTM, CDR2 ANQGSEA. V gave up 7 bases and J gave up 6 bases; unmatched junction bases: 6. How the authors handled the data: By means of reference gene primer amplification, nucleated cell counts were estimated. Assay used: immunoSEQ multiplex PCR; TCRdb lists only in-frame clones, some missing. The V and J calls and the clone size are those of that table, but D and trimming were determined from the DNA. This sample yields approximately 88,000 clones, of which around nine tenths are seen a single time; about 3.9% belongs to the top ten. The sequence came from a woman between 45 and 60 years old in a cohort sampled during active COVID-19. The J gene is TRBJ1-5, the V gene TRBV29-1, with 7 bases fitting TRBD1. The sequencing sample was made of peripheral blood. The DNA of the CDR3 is TGCAGCGCTAAGACAGGGCCTCAGCCCCAGCATTTT. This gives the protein CSAKTGPQPQHF. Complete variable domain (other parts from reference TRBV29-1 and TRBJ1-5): SAVISQKPSRDICQRGTSLTIQCQVDSQVTMMFWYRQQPGQSLTLIATANQGSEATYESGFVIDKFPISRPNLTFSTLTVSNMSPEDSSIYLCSAKTGPQPQHFGDGTRLSIL.